This T cell receptor (beta chain) came from a study of T cells after yellow fever vaccination. TCRdb re-called the 5' RACE reads through MiXCR, storing one row per CDR3 protein. The sample has 500,000 to 650,000 distinct CDR3 sequences, 13% seen once. The ends lost 2 bases at V and 5 bases at J; junction bases unmatched: 9. From germline, CDR1 is MNHEY and CDR2 SVGEGT. This CDR3 comprises 16 residues. The rearrangement uses TRBV6-2 or TRBV6-3 and TRBJ2-7; 10 bases line up with TRBD2. The clonotype was recovered from a man aged 25-45 years who received the YFV17D yellow fever vaccine. The starting material was PBMCs, obtained on the day of the yellow fever booster vaccination. Here the CDR3 DNA reads TGTGCCAGCAGTTACGGGTCTAGCGGGAGTTTCCACGAGCAGTACTTC. Encoded protein: CASSYGSSGSFHEQYF.